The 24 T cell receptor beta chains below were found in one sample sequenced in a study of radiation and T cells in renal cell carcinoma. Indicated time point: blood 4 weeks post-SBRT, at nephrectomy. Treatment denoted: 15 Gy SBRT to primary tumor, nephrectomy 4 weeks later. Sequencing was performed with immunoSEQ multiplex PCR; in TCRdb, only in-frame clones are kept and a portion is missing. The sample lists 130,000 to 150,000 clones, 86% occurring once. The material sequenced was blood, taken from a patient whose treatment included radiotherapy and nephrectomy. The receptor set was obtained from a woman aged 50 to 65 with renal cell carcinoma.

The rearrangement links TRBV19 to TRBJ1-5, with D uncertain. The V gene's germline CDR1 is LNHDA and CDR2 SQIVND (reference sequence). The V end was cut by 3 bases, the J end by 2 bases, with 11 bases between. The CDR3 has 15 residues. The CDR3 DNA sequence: TGTGCCAGTAGTATTCGGGGAATCGGCAATCAGCCCCAGCATTTT. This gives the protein CASSIRGIGNQPQHF. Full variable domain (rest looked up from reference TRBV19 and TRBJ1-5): DGGITQSPKYLFRKEGQNVTLSCEQNLNHDAMYWYRQDPGQGLRLIYYSQIVNDFQKGDIAEGYSVSREKKESFPLTVTSAQKNPTAFYLCASSIRGIGNQPQHFGDGTRLSIL.

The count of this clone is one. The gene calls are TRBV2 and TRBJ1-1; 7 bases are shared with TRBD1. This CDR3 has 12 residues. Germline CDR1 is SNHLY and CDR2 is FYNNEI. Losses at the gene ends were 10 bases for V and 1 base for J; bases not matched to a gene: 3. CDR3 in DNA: TGTGCCATGGACAGGACGAACACTGAAGCTTTCTTT. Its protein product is CAMDRTNTEAFF.

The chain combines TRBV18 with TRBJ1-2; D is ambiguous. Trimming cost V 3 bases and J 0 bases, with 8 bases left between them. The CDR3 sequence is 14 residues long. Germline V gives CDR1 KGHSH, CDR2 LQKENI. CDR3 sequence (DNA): TGTGCCAGCTCACCGGCGGCACCTAACTATGGCTACACCTTC. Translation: CASSPAAPNYGYTF.

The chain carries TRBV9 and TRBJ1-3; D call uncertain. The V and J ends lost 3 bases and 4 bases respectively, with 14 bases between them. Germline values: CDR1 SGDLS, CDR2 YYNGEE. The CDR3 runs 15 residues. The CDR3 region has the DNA TGTGCCAGCAGCGATTCAGTAGTTTCAGGAAACACCATATATTTT. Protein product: CASSDSVVSGNTIYF.

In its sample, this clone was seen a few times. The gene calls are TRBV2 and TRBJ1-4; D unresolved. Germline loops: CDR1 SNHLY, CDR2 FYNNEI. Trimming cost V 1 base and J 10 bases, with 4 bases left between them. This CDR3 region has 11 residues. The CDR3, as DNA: TGTGCCAGCAGTGAAGACCGAAAACTGTTTTTT. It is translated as CASSEDRKLFF.

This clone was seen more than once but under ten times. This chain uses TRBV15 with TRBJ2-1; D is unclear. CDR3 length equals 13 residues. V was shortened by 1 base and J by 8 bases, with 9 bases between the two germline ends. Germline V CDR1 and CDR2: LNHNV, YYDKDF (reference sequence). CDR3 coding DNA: TGTGCCACCAGCAGAGGGGCCCAGGATGAGCAGTTCTTC. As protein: CATSRGAQDEQFF.

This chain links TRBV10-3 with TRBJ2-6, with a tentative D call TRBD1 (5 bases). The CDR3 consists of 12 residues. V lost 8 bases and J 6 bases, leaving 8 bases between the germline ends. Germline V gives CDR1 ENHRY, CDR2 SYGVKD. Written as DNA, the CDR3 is TGTGCCATCGAAGGGGCGGCCAACGTCCTGACTTTC. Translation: CAIEGAANVLTF.

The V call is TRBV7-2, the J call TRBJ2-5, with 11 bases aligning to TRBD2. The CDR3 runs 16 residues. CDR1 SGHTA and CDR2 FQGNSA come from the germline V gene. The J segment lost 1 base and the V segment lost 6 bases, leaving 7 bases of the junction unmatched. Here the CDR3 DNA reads TGTGCCAGCAGGCCCACTAGCGGGAGTCCCCAAGAGACCCAGTACTTC. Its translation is CASRPTSGSPQETQYF.

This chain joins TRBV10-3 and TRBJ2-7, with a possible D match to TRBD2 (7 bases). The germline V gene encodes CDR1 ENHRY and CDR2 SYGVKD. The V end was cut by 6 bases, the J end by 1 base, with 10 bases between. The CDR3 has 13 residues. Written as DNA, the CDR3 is TGTGCCATCAGCGGGGGGCTTTCCTACGAGCAGTACTTC. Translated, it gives CAISGGLSYEQYF.

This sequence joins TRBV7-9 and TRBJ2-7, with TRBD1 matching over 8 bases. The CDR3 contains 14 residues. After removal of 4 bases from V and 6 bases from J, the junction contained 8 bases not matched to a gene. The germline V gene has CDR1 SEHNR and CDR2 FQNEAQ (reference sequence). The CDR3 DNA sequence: TGTGCCAGCAGCTCCGGACAGGGTTATAGCGAGCAGTACTTC. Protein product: CASSSGQGYSEQYF.

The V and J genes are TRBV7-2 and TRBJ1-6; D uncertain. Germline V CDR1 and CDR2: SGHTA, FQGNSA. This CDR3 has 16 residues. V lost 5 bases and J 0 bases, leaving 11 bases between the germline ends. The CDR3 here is CASSPSTSSYNSPLHF. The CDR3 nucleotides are TGTGCCAGCAGCCCCTCGACGAGCTCCTATAATTCACCCCTCCACTTT.

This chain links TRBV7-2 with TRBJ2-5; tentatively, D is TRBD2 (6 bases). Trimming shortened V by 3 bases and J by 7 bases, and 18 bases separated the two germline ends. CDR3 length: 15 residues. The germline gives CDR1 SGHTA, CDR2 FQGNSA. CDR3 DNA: TGTGCCAGCAGCTTGGGGGAGGCTAGTTCGTGGACCCAGTACTTC. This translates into CASSLGEASSWTQYF. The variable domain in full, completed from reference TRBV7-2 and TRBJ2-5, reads GAGVSQSPSNKVTEKGKDVELRCDPISGHTALYWYRQSLGQGLEFLIYFQGNSAPDKSGLPSDRFSAERTGGSVSTLTIQRTQQEDSAVYLCASSLGEASSWTQYFGPGTRLLVL.

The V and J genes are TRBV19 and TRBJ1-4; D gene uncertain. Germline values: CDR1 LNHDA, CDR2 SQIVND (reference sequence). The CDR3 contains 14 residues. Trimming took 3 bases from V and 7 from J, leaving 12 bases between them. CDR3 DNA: TGTGCCAGTAGTATTCTCGGCTGGGGTGAAAAACTGTTTTTT. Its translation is CASSILGWGEKLFF.

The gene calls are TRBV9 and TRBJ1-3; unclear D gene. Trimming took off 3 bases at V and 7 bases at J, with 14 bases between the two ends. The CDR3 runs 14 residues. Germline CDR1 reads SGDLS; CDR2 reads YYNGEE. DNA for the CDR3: TGTGCCAGCAGCGCGGGTAGTATAGGGAACACCATATATTTT. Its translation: CASSAGSIGNTIYF.

The CDR3, as DNA: TGTGCCAGCAGCTTAGCCATAGCGGGAACCGGGGAGCTGTTTTTT. Residues: CASSLAIAGTGELFF. V is TRBV11-2 and J is TRBJ2-2, with 8 bases fitting TRBD2. Germline CDR1 reads SGHAT; CDR2 reads FQNNGV. J was trimmed by 5 bases and V by 1 base; bases with no gene match: 3. The CDR3 extends over 15 amino acids.

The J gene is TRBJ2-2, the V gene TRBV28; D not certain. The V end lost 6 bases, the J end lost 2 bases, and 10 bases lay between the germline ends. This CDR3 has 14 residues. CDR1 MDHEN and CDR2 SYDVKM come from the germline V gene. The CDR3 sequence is CASSGGSNTGELFF. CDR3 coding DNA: TGTGCCAGCAGCGGCGGCTCAAACACCGGGGAGCTGTTTTTT.

The chain's CDR3 is CASSYSWAGMNTEAFF. In DNA, the CDR3 is TGTGCCAGCAGTTACAGCTGGGCAGGCATGAACACTGAAGCTTTCTTT. V gene TRBV6-5 combines with J gene TRBJ1-1; D is unresolved. The V gene's germline CDR1 is MNHEY and CDR2 SVGAGI. V shed 2 bases and J shed 0 bases, with 13 bases lying between them. The CDR3 extends over 16 amino acids.

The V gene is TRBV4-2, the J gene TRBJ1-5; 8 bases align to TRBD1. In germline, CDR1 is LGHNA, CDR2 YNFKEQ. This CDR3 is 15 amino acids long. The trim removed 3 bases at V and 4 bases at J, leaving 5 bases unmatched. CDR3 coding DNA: TGTGCCAGCAGCCAGTTGACAGGGGCGAATCAGCCCCAGCATTTT. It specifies CASSQLTGANQPQHF.

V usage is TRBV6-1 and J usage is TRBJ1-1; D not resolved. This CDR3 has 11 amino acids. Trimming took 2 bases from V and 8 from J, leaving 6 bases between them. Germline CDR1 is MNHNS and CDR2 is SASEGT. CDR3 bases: TGTGCCAGCAGTGAAAGCCTCGAAGCTTTCTTT. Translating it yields CASSESLEAFF.

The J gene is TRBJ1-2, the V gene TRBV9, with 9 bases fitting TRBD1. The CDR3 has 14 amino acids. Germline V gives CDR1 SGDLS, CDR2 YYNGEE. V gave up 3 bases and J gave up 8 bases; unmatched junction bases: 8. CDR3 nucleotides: TGTGCCAGCAGCGCCGGGACAGGGTTGATCGGCTACACCTTC. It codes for CASSAGTGLIGYTF.

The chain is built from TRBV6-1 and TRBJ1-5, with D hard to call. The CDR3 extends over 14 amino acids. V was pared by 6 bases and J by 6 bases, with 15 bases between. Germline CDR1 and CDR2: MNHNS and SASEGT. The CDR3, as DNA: TGTGCCAGCAGACCGGCGGGGTTTAGTCAGCCCCAGCATTTT. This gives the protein CASRPAGFSQPQHF.

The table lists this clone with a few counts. The CDR3, as DNA: TGTGCCACCAGCCTAGACAGGGAATCACCCCTCCACTTT. As protein: CATSLDRESPLHF. The chain joins TRBV15 to TRBJ1-6, with 7 bases identical to TRBD1. The CDR3 is 13 amino acids. Germline-derived CDR1 and CDR2 are LNHNV and YYDKDF (reference sequence). V lost 5 bases to trimming and J lost 10 bases; unmatched junction nucleotides: 5.

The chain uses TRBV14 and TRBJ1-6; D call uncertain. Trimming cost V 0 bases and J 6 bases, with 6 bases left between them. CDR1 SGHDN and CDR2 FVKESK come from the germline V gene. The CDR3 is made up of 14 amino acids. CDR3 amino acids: CASSQDLGNSPLHF. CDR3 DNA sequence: TGTGCCAGCAGCCAAGATTTGGGTAATTCACCCCTCCACTTT.

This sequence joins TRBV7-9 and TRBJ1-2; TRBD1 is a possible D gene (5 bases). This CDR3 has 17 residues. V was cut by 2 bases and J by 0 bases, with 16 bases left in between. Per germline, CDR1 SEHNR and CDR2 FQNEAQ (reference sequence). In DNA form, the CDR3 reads TGTGCCAGCAGCTTACCCTTCGGAGGGGCCGCTAACTATGGCTACACCTTC. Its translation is CASSLPFGGAANYGYTF.